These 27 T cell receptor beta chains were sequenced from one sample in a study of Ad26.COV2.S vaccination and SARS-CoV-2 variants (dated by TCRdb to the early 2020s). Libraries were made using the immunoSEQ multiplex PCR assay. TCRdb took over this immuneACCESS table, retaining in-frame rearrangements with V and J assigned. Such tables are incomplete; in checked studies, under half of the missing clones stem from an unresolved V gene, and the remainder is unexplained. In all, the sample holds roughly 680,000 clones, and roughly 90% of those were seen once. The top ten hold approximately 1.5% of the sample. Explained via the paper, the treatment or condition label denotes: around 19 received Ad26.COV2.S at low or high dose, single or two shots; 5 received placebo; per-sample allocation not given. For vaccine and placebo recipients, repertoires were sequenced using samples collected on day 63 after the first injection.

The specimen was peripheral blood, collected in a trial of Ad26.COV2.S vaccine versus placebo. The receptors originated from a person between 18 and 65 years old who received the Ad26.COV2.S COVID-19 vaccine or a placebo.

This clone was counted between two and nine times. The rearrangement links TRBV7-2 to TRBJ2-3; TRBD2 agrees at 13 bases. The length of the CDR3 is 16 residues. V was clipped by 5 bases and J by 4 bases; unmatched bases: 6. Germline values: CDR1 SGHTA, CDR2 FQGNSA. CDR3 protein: CASSTGLAGASDTQYF. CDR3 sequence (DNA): TGTGCCAGCAGCACAGGACTAGCGGGAGCATCAGATACGCAGTATTTT. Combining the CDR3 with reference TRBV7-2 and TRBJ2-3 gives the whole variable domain GAGVSQSPSNKVTEKGKDVELRCDPISGHTALYWYRQSLGQGLEFLIYFQGNSAPDKSGLPSDRFSAERTGGSVSTLTIQRTQQEDSAVYLCASSTGLAGASDTQYFGPGTRLTVL.

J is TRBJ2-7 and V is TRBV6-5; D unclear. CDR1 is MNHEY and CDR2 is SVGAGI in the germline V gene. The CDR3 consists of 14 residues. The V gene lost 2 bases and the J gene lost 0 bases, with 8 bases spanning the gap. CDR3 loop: CASSYERRSYEQYF. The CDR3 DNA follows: TGTGCCAGCAGTTACGAGCGCCGCTCCTACGAGCAGTACTTC.

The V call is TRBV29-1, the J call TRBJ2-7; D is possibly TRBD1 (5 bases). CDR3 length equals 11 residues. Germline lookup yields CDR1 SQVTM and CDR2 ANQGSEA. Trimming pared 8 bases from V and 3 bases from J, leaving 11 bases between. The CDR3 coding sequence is TGCAGCACAAAGACAGACTACGAGCAGTACTTC. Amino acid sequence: CSTKTDYEQYF.

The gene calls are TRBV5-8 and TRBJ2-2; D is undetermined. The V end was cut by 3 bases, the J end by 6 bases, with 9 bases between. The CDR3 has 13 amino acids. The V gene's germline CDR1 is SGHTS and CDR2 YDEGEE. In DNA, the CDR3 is TGTGCCAGCAGCTCAGTCCGGGCCGGGGAGCTGTTTTTT. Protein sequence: CASSSVRAGELFF.

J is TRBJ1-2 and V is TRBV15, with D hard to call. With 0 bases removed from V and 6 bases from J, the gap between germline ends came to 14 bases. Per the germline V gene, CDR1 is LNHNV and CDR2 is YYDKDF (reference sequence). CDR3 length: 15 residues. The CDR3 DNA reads TGTGCCACCAGCAGAGATCGTGTAGCGGGGAATGGCTACACCTTC. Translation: CATSRDRVAGNGYTF.

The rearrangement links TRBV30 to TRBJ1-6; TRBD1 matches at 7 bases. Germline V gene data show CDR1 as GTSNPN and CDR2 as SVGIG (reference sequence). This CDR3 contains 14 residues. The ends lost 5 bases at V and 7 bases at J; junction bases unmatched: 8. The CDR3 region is CAWDRDGQNSPLHF. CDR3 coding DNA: TGTGCCTGGGACAGGGATGGTCAGAATTCACCCCTCCACTTT.

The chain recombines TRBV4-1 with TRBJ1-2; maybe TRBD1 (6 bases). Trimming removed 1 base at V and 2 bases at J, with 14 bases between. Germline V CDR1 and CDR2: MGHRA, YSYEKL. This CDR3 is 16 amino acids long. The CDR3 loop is CASSQVQGRRNYGYTF. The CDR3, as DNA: TGCGCCAGCAGCCAAGTGCAGGGGAGAAGGAACTATGGCTACACCTTC.

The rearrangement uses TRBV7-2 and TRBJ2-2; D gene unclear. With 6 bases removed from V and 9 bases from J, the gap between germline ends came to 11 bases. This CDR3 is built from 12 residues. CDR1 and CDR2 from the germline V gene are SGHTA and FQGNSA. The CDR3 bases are TGTGCCAGCAGTTCCAGTGGGCGGGAGCTGTTTTTT. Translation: CASSSSGRELFF.

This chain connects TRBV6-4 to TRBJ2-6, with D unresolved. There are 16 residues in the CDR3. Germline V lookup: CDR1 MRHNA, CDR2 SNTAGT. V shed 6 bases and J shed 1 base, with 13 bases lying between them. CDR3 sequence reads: CASRVWPGSGANVLTF. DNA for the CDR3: TGTGCCAGCAGGGTTTGGCCTGGATCTGGGGCCAACGTCCTGACTTTC.

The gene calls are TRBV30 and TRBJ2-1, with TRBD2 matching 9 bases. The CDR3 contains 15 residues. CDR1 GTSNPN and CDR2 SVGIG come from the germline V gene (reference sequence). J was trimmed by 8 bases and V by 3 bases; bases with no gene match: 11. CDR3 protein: CAWSPWGGRAHEQFF. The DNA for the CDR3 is TGTGCCTGGAGCCCCTGGGGCGGGAGGGCCCATGAGCAGTTCTTC.

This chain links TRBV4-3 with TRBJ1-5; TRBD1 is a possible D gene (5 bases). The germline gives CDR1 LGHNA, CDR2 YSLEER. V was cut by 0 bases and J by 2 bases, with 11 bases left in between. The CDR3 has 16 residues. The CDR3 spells CASSQERGMGNQPQHF. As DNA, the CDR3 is TGCGCCAGCAGCCAAGAACGGGGGATGGGCAATCAGCCCCAGCATTTT.

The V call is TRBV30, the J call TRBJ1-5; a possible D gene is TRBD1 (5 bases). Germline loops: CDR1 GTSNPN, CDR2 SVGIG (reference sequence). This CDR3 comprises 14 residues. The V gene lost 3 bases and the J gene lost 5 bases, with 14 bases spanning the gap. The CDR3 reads CAWSQRGNDQPQHF. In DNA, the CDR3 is TGTGCCTGGAGCCAGAGGGGAAATGATCAGCCCCAGCATTTT.

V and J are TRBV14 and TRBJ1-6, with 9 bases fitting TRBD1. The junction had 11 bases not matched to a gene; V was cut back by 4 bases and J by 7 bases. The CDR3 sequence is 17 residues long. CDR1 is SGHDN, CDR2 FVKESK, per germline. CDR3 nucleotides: TGTGCCAGCAGCCTCTGGACCGGGACAGGGAGAAATTCACCCCTCCACTTT. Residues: CASSLWTGTGRNSPLHF.

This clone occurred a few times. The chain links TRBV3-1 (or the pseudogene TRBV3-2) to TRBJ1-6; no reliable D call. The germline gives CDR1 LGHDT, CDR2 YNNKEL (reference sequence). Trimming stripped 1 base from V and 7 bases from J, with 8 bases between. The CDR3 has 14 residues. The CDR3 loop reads CASSQVADNSPLHF. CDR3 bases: TGTGCCAGCAGCCAAGTGGCAGACAATTCACCCCTCCACTTT.

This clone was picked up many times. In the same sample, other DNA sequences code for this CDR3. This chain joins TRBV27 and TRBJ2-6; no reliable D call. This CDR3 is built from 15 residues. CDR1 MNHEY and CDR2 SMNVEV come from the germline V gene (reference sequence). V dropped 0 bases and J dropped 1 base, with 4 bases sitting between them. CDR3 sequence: CASSLSLSGANVLTF. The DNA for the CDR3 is TGTGCCAGCAGTTTATCCCTTTCTGGGGCCAACGTCCTGACTTTC.

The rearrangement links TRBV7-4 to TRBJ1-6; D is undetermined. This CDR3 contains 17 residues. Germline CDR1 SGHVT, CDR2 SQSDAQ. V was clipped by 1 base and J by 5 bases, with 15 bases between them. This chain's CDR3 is CASSLGGQPLHNSPLHF. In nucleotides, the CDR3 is TGTGCCAGCAGCTTAGGTGGCCAGCCACTTCATAATTCACCCCTCCACTTT. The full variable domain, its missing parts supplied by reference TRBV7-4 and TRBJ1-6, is GAGVSQSPRYKVAKRGRDVALRCDSISGHVTLYWYRQTLGQGSEVLTYSQSDAQRDKSGRPSGRFSAERPERSVSTLKIQRTEQGDSAVYLCASSLGGQPLHNSPLHFGNGTRLTVT.

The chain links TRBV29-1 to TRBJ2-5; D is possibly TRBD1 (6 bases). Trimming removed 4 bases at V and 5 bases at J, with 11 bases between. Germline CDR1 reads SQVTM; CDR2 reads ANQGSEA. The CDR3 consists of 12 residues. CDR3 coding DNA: TGCAGCGTTGCGGCAGGGGTTGAGACCCAGTACTTC. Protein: CSVAAGVETQYF.

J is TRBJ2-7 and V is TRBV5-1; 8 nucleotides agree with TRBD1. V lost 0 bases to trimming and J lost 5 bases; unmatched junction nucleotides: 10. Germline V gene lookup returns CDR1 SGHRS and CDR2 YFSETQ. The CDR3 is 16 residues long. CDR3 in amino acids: CASSLAAGGASNEQYF. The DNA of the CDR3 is TGCGCCAGCAGCTTGGCCGCAGGGGGCGCGTCCAACGAGCAGTACTTC.

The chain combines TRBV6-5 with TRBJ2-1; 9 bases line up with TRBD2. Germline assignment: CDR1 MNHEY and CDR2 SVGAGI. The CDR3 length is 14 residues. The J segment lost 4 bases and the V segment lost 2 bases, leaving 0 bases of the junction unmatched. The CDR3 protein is CASSYTSGYNEQFF. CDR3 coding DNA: TGTGCCAGCAGTTACACTAGCGGGTACAATGAGCAGTTCTTC.

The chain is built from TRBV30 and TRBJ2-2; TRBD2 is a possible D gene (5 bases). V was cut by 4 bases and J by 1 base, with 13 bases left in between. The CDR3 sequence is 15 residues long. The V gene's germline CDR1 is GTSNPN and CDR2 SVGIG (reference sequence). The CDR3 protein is CAWIHVGENTGELFF. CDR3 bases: TGTGCCTGGATTCATGTGGGAGAGAACACCGGGGAGCTGTTTTTT. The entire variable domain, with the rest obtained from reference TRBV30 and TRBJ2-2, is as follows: SQTIHQWPATLVQPVGSPLSLECTVEGTSNPNLYWYRQAAGRGLQLLFYSVGIGQISSEVPQNLSASRPQDRQFILSSKKLLLSDSGFYLCAWIHVGENTGELFFGEGSRLTVL.

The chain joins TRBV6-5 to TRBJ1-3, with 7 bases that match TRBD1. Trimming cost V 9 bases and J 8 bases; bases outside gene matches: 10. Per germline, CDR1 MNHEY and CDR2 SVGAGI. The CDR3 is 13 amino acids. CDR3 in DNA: TGTGCCAGTAGACAGGGCCTTGACTACACCATATATTTT. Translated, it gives CASRQGLDYTIYF.

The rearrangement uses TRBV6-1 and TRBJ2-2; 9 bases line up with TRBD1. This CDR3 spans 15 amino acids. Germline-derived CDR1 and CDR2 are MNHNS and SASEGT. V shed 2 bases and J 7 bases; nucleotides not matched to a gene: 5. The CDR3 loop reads CASSEWGQGFGELFF. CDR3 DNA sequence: TGTGCCAGCAGTGAATGGGGACAGGGTTTCGGGGAGCTGTTTTTT.

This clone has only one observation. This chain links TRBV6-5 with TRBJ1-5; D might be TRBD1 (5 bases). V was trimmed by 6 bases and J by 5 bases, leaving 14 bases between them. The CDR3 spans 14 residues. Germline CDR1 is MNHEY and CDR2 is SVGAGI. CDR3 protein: CASRAWMGDQPQHF. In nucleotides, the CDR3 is TGTGCCAGCAGGGCCTGGATGGGGGATCAGCCCCAGCATTTT.

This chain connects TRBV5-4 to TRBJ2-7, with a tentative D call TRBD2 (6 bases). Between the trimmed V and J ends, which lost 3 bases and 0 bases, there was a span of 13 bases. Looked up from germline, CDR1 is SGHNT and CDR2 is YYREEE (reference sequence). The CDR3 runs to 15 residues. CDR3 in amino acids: CASSYGTPSSYEQYF. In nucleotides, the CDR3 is TGTGCCAGCAGCTACGGGACTCCAAGCTCCTACGAGCAGTACTTC.

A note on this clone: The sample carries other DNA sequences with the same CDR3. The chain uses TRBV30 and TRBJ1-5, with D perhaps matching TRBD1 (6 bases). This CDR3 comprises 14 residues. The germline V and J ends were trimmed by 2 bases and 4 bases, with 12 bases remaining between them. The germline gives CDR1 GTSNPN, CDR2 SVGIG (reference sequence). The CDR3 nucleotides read TGTGCCTGGAGTAGAGGGCAGGGGAATCAGCCCCAGCATTTT. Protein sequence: CAWSRGQGNQPQHF.

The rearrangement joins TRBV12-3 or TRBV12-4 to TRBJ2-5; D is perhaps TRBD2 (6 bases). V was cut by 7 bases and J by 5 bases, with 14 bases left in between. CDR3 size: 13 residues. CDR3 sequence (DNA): TGTGCCAGCAACGGGGGTGGTGAGGAGACCCAGTACTTC. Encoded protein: CASNGGGEETQYF.

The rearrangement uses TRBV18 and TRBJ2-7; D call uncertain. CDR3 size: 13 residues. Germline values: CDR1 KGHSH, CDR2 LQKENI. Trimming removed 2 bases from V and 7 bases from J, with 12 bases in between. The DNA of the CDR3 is TGTGCCAGCTCACCAGGGTCCATTCCGGAGCAGTACTTC. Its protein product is CASSPGSIPEQYF.